The present TCR beta chain was sequenced within a study of shared clonotypes between healthy human individuals. The test was conducted at deep level. Across several immunoSEQ plates, the genomic DNA of each subset was split evenly. Libraries were prepared by immunoSEQ multiplex PCR; TCRdb keeps only in-frame clonotypes and omits some of them. Of approximately 2,000,000 clones in the sample, just under 95% were seen once. The CDR3 contains 15 residues. The germline CDR1 and CDR2 sequences are SGHRS and YFSETQ. With 3 bases clipped from V and 0 bases from J, the junction kept 4 bases outside the gene matches. Naive CD8 isolation took CD45RO-negative cells positively selected for CCR7 and excluded terminally differentiated effector memory CD45RA+ cells.

The sequence came from a man between 18 and 29 years old in good health. Some clones in this sample may be carry-over from other donors' samples. This chain links TRBV5-1 with TRBJ2-3; 7 bases are a match to TRBD2. Sequencing was carried out using naive CD8+ T cells from PBMCs. The CDR3 loop is CASSYSGPSTDTQYF. Written as DNA, the CDR3 is TGCGCCAGCAGCTATAGCGGGCCTAGCACAGATACGCAGTATTTT.